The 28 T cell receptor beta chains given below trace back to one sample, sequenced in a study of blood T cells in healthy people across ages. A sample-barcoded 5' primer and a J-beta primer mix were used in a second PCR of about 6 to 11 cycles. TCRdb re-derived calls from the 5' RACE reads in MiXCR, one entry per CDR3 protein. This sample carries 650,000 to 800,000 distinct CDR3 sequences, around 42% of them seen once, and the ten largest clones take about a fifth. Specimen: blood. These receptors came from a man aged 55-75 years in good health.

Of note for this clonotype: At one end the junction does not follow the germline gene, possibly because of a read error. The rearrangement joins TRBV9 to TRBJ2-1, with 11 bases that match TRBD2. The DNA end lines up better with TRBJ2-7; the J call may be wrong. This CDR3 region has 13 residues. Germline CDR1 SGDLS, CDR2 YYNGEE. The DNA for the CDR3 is TGTGCCAGTAGCGGGGGGGCCTACAATGAGCAGTACTTC. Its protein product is CASSGGAYNEQYF.

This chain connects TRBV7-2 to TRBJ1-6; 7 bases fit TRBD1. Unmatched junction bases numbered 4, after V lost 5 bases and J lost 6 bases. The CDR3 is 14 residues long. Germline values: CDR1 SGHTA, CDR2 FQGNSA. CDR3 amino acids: CASSMNRGNSPLHF. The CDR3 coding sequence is TGTGCCAGCAGCATGAACAGGGGTAATTCACCCCTCCACTTT.

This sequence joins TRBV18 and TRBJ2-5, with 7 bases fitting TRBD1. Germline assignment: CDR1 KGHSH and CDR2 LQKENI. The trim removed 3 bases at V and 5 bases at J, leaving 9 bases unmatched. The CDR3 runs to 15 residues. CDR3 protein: CASSPPDRAQETQYF. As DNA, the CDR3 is TGTGCCAGCTCACCCCCCGACAGGGCTCAGGAGACCCAGTACTTC.

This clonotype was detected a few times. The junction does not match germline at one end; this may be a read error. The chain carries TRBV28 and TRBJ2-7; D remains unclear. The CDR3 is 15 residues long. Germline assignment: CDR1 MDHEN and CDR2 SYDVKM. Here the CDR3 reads CSSITSGRPTYEQYF. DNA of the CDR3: TGTTCCAGCATTACATCCGGCCGCCCTACTTACGAGCAGTACTTC.

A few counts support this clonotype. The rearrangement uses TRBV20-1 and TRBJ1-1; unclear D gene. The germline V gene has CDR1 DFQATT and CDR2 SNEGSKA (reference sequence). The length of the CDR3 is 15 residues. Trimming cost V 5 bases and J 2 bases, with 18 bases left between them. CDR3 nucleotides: TGCAGTGCTGGGCCCGAGGGCAGCGTAAACACTGAAGCTTTCTTT. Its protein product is CSAGPEGSVNTEAFF.

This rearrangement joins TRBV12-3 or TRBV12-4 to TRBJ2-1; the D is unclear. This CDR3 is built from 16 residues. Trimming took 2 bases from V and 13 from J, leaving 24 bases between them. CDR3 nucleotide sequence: TGTGCCAGCAGTTTATTAGGTACTATAGGGCTAGAGGATCAGTTCTTC. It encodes CASSLLGTIGLEDQFF.

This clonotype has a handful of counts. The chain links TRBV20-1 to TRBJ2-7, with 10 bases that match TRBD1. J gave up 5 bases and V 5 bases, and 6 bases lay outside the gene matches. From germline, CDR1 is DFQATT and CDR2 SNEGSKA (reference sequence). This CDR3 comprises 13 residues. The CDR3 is CSADGTGADEQYF. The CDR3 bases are TGCAGTGCTGATGGGACAGGGGCGGACGAGCAGTACTTC.

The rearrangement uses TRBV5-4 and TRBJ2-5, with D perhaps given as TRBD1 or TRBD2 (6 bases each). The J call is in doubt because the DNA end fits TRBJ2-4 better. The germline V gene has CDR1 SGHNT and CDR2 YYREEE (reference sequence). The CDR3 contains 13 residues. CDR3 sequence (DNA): TGTGCCAGCAGCTCGGGGGCAGGAAACATTCAGTACTTC. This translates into CASSSGAGNIQYF.

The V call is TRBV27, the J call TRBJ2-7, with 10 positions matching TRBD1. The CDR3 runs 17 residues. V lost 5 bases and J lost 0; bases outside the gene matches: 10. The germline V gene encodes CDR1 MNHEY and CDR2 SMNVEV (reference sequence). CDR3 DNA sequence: TGTGCCAGCAGTCCACGGGACAGGGGCCGACACTCCTACGAGCAGTACTTC. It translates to CASSPRDRGRHSYEQYF.

CDR3 DNA sequence: TGTGCCAGCAGACCAGGGGTGGGGACCTACGAGCAGTACTTC. It specifies CASRPGVGTYEQYF. The chain combines TRBV7-2 with TRBJ2-7; perhaps TRBD1 as D (6 bases). The germline V and J ends were trimmed by 6 bases and 2 bases, with 14 bases remaining between them. Per the germline V gene, CDR1 is SGHTA and CDR2 is FQGNSA. The CDR3 is 14 residues long.

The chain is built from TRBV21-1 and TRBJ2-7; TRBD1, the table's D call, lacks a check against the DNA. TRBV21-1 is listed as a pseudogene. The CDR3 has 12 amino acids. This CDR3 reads CASSSEQGMEYF. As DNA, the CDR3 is TGTGCCAGCAGCAGTGAACAGGGGATGGAGTACTTC.

The CDR3 DNA is TGTGCCAGCAGCCGGGAACCTAGGATTGATACGCAGTATTTT. Amino acid sequence: CASSREPRIDTQYF. The V and J genes are TRBV3-1 and TRBJ2-3; D remains unclear. V dropped 4 bases and J dropped 6 bases, with 14 bases sitting between them. This CDR3 comprises 14 residues. Germline V gene data show CDR1 as LGHDT and CDR2 as YNNKEL (reference sequence).

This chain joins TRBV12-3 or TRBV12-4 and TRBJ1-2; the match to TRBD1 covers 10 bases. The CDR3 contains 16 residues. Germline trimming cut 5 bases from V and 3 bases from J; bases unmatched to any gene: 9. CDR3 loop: CASSETRTGGDYGYTF. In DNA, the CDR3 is TGTGCCAGCAGTGAGACCAGGACAGGGGGAGACTATGGCTACACCTTC.

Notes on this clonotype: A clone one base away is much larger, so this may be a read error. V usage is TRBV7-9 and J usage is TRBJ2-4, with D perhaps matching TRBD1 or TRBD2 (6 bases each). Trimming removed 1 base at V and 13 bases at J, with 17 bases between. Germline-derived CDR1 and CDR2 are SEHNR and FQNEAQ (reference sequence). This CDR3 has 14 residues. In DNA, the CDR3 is TGTGCCAGCAGCTTAGTAGGGGGAGGCTACGGGCAGTACTTC. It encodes CASSLVGGGYGQYF.

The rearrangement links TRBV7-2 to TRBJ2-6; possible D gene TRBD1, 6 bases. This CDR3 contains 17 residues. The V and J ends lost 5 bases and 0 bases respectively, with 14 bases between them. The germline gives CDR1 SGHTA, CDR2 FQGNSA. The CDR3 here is CASSPQGWGSGANVLTF. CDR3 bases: TGTGCCAGCAGCCCACAGGGTTGGGGCTCTGGGGCCAACGTCCTGACTTTC. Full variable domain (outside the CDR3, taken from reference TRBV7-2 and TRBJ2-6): GAGVSQSPSNKVTEKGKDVELRCDPISGHTALYWYRQSLGQGLEFLIYFQGNSAPDKSGLPSDRFSAERTGGSVSTLTIQRTQQEDSAVYLCASSPQGWGSGANVLTFGAGSRLTVL.

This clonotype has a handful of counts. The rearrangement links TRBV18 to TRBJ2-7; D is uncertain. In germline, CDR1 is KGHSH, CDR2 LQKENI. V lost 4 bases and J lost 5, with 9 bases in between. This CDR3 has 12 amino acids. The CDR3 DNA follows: TGTGCCAGCTCACAAGAGAGGAACGAGCAGTACTTC. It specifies CASSQERNEQYF. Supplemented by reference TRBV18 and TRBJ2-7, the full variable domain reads NAGVMQNPRHLVRRRGQEARLRCSPMKGHSHVYWYRQLPEEGLKFMVYLQKENIIDESGMPKERFSAEFPKEGPSILRIQQVVRGDSAAYFCASSQERNEQYFGPGTRLTVT.

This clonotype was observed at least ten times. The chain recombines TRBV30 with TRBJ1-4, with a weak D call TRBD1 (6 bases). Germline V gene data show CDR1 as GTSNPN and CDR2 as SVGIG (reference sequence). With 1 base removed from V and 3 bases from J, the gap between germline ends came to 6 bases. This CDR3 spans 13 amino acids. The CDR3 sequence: CAWSGQANEKLFF. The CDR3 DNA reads TGTGCCTGGAGTGGACAGGCTAATGAAAAACTGTTTTTT.

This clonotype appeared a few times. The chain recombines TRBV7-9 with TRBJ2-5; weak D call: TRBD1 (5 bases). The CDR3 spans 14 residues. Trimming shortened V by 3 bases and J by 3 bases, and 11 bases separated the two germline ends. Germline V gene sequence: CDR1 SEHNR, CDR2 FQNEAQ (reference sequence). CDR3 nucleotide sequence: TGTGCCAGCAGCTTCCAGGGAATCGAAGAGACCCAGTACTTC. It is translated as CASSFQGIEETQYF.

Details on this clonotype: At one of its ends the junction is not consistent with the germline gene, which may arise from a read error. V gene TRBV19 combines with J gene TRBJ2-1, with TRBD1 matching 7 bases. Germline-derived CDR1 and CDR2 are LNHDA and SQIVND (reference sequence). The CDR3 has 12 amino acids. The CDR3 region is CASRTGASERFF. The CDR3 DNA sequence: TGTGCCAGTAGAACAGGGGCCAGTGAGCGGTTCTTC.

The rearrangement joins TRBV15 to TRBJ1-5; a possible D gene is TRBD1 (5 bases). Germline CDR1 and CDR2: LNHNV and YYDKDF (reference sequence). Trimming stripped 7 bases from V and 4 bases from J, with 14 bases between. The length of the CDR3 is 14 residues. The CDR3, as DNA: TGTGCCACCACCAACGGGGCACCTAATCAGCCCCAGCATTTT. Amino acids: CATTNGAPNQPQHF.

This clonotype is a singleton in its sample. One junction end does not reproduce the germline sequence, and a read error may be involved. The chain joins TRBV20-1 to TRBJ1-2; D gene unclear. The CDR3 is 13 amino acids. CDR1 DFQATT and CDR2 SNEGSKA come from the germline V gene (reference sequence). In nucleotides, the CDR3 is TGCAGTGCTAGATTCGGGGTTAACTTTGGCTACACCTTC. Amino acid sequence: CSARFGVNFGYTF.

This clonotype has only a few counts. The CDR3 DNA is TGTGCCAGGCCACGGGGAGCTCCGGGCTTGTGGGGAGAGGAAGAGACCCAGTACTTC. The encoded protein is CARPRGAPGLWGEEETQYF. The chain is built from TRBV6-1 and TRBJ2-5; D possibly corresponds to TRBD2 (5 bases). CDR3 length equals 19 residues. The V end lost 9 bases, the J end lost 3 bases, and 32 bases lay between the germline ends. Germline CDR1 reads MNHNS; CDR2 reads SASEGT.

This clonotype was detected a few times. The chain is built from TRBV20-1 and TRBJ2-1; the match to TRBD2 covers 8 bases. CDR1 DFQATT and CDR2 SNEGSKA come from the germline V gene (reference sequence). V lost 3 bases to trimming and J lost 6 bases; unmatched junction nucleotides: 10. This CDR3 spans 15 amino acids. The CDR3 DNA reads TGCAGTGCTAGCCCCACTAGCGGTCCCCTCAATGAGCAGTTCTTC. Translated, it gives CSASPTSGPLNEQFF.

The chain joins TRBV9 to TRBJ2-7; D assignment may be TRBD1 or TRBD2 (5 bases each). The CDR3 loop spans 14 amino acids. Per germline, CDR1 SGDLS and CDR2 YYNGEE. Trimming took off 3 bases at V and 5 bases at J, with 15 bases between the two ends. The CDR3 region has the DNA TGTGCCAGCAGCGAACGAGGGACCAGCGACGAGCAGTACTTC. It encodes CASSERGTSDEQYF.

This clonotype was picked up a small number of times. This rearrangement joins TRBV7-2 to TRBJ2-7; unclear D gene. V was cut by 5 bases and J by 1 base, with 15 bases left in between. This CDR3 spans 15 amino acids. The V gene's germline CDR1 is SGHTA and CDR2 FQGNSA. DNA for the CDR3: TGTGCCAGCAGCAGCTTTATGTACACATCCTACGAGCAGTACTTC. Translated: CASSSFMYTSYEQYF.

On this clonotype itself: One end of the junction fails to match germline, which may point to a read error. Written as DNA, the CDR3 is TGTGCCAGCAGTTATACTAGCCTCTCCTACAATGAGAAGTTCTTC. Encoded protein: CASSYTSLSYNEKFF. J is TRBJ2-1 and V is TRBV7-9, with D maybe TRBD2 (6 bases). The CDR3 consists of 15 residues. Germline V lookup: CDR1 SEHNR, CDR2 FQNEAQ (reference sequence).

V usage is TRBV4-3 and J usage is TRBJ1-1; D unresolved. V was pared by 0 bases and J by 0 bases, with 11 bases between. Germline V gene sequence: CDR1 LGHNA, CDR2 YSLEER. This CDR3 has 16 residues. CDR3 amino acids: CASSQDRIRLNTEAFF. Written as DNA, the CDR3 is TGCGCCAGCAGCCAAGATCGGATTCGATTGAACACTGAAGCTTTCTTT.

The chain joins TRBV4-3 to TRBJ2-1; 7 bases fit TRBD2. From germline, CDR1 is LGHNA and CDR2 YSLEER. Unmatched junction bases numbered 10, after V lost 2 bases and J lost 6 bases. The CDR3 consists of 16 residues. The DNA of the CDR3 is TGCGCCAGCAGCCAACAAGGACTAGGGGTCCGCAATGAGCAGTTCTTC. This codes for CASSQQGLGVRNEQFF.